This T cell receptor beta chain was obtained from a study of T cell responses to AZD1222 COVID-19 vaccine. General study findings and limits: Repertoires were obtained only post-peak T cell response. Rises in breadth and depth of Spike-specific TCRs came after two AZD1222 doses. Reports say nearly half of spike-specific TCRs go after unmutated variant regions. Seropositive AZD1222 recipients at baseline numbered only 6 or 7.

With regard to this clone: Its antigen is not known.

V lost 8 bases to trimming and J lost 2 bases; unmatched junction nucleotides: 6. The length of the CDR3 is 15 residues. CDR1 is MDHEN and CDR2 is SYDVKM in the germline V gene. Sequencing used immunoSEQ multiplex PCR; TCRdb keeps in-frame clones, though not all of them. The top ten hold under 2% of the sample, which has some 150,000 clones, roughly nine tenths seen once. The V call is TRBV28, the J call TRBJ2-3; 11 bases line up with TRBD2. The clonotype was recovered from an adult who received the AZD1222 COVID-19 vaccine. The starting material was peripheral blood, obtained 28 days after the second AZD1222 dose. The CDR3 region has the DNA TGTGCCAGCGCCGGGACTAGCGGAACCACAGATACGCAGTATTTT. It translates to CASAGTSGTTDTQYF. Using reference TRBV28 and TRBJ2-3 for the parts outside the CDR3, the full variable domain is DVKVTQSSRYLVKRTGEKVFLECVQDMDHENMFWYRQDPGLGLRLIYFSYDVKMKEKGDIPEGYSVSREKKERFSLILESASTNQTSMYLCASAGTSGTTDTQYFGPGTRLTVL.